This section outlines one T cell receptor beta chain sequence together with its context. The antigen is undetermined. This sample is drawn from a study of cytomegalovirus exposure and HLA in healthy donors. General study findings and limits: It is likely that the observed cluster of highly shared sequence variants was a sequencing artifact.

Use of 60 Vbeta and 13 Jbeta primers characterized the PCR. The data were produced by immunoSEQ multiplex PCR, yet TCRdb's version contains in-frame clones alone and is incomplete. The sample includes roughly 150,000 clones, under 70% seen only once; the top ten take around 2.9%. The CDR3 has 16 amino acids. Trimming took 3 bases from V and 2 from J; bases not matched to a gene: 10. Germline values: CDR1 MGHRA, CDR2 YSYEKL. This chain uses TRBV4-1 with TRBJ2-7, with 7 nucleotides matching TRBD1. This clonotype originated in a young woman in good health and CMV-seropositive. The sequenced material came from PBMCs. The CDR3 reads CASSQATGEFPYEQYF. Here the CDR3 DNA reads TGCGCCAGCAGCCAGGCCACAGGGGAATTTCCCTACGAGCAGTACTTC.